This TCR beta chain appears in the sequencing data of a study of cytomegalovirus exposure and HLA in healthy donors. Study findings and constraints: TCR beta sequences reportedly predicted most subjects' HLA-A and HLA-B alleles accurately. TCR beta V segments were, for the most part, productive about 87% or about 30% of the time in an earlier analysis.

Details on this clone: The antigen is unknown.

Germline V gene data show CDR1 as KGHSH and CDR2 as LQKENI. Trimming stripped 3 bases from V and 0 bases from J, with 11 bases between. The CDR3 has 15 residues. A multiplex PCR was run with 60 Vbeta primers and 13 Jbeta primers. Libraries were prepared by immunoSEQ multiplex PCR; TCRdb keeps only in-frame clonotypes and omits some of them. There are about 150,000 clones in the sample; about 73% occur only once, and around 3.1% lies in the top ten. V is TRBV18 and J is TRBJ1-1, with D possibly matching TRBD1 (6 bases). The source material was PBMCs. The receptor was derived from a woman in her thirties or forties in good health and CMV-seronegative. In DNA, the CDR3 is TGTGCCAGCTCACCCAAGACAGGAATGAACACTGAAGCTTTCTTT. Its translation is CASSPKTGMNTEAFF.